This T cell receptor beta chain originates from a study of regulatory T cells in long-lasting Graves disease (dated by TCRdb to about 2021). Study-wide context: Antithyroid drugs had been taken for less than 3 months by newly diagnosed Graves' disease patients. A total of roughly 35 samples were covered by TCR sequencing, comprising some 13 persistent and approximately 20 newly diagnosed Graves' disease patients. This study used TCR sequencing and RNA sequencing of peripheral blood to compare persistent Graves' disease patients against newly diagnosed Graves' disease patients. The study took place in China and was registered as a clinical trial. Paper-wide results and their limitations: Peripheral blood alone was examined, since thyroid tissue, which constituted the primary lesion, could not be accessed. Sequencing and analysis were restricted to the TCR beta chain. As a limitation, the authors acknowledged that the small sample size may reduce accuracy. More public clonotypes were shared among persistent patients (roughly 3,000) than among newly diagnosed patients (roughly 1,000). TRBV28, TRBJ1-2 and TRBJ2-5 were preferentially used in persistent disease, while TRBV20-1 and TRBJ2-1 were favored in newly diagnosed disease. Compared with newly diagnosed patients, patients with persistent Graves' disease had lower TCR Shannon entropy and fewer highly expanded clones, which suggests clonal expansion.

Based on the germline V gene (reference sequence), the CDR1 and CDR2 sequences are LNHDA and SQIVND. V drops 8 bases and J drops 5 bases, leaving 22 bases in between. The CDR3 has 16 amino acids, counting the end cysteine and phenylalanine. The retained sequence is limited to the CDR3, 48 bases, with the frame set at the first base. This clonotype was found a few times. What this receptor recognizes is not known. Within one base of it there is no much larger clone, and no base qualities were kept. The library was prepared using multiplex PCR. Sequencing used an Illumina HiSeq 4000. To build TCR beta libraries, CDR3 regions were amplified by Arm-PCR using iRepertoire HTBI primers. Gel purification was performed on PCR products prior to sequencing. As for how the authors treated the data: Gene usage analysis of CDR3 amino acid clonotypes relied on the approximately 62 TRBV and fewer than 15 TRBJ segments identified across samples. COPE and FqMerger were used to merge the filtered high-quality paired reads into contigs. BLAST was used to align contigs to IMGT TRBV, TRBD and TRBJ reference genes, with CDR3 defined following IMGT. Any clonotype with a frequency above 0.1% was classified as a highly expanded clone. Shannon entropy was used to measure repertoire diversity, and the Gini coefficient was used to measure V-J evenness. Public clonotypes were defined as clonotypes shared by more than one individual. In-frame beta chains were kept once TCRdb had trimmed the public reads at Q25 with fastp and called clones with MiXCR. Rows are combined by CDR3 protein, so each entry shows the most common genes and DNA. TCRdb, rather than the study authors, made the V and J calls. This sample gives some 450,000 distinct CDR3 sequences in total; about 16% of them show up just once. The leading ten clones occupy roughly a tenth of the sample.

The intended sense of this specimen's time point label: newly diagnosed GD, antithyroid drugs for less than 3 months. For both TCR sequencing and RNA sequencing, RNA was extracted from PBMCs in TRIzol. The diagnosis of Graves' disease followed American Thyroid Association guidelines. Patients were recruited from an endocrinology department in Xi'an, China. From each patient, about 9.7 milliliters of peripheral blood was collected into an EDTA anticoagulant tube. Ficoll Paque Plus density gradient separation was used to isolate PBMCs, and no further T cell sorting was performed. An Agilent 2100 Bioanalyzer and agarose gel were used to assess RNA quality, and a NanoDrop 2000 was used to measure RNA concentration. These same records also appear under a second study, on T cells in Graves' hyperthyroidism and ophthalmopathy. The second study's paper adds: Graves' hyperthyroidism was defined as stable when no progression to ophthalmopathy occurred over 18 months of follow-up. Hyperthyroidism patients were newly diagnosed, had a disease duration of under 2 months, and were aged 18 to 65 years. Exclusion was applied to patients with uncontrolled infections, other autoimmune diseases, pregnancy or lactation. Diagnoses were based on clinical symptoms, serum thyroxine and TRAb, thyroid ultrasound and orbital computed tomography. The TCR CDR3 was subjected to a first round of RT-PCR using the HTBI primer set and the Qiagen OneStep RT-PCR kit. Blood samples also contained most of the expanded thyroid clonotypes (frequency above 0.001), which suggests that blood repertoires may reflect thyroid immune responses. Ophthalmopathy was separated from stable hyperthyroidism by a 13 V-J signature model, with around 90% sensitivity and approximately 84% specificity obtained in cross-validation and 80%/75% obtained in testing. In validation, the model predicted progression to ophthalmopathy a median of roughly 6.2 months before onset, with 70% to 71% sensitivity and 72.22% specificity. A discovery cohort of approximately 100 patients, about 44 with Graves' ophthalmopathy and about 58 with stable Graves' hyperthyroidism, was used to find distinguishing TCR V-J signatures. Whether ophthalmopathy could be predicted prospectively was tested in an independent validation cohort made up of about 20 hyperthyroidism patients plus 17 patients who later progressed to ophthalmopathy. The 100 discovery patients were divided at random into training and test sets in a 7:3 ratio. In about 6 Graves' hyperthyroidism patients, the study also compared T-cell repertoires from thyroid tissue with T-cell repertoires from blood. Following sampling, methimazole starting at 30 mg daily was given to hyperthyroidism patients, and high-dose intravenous methylprednisolone was given to ophthalmopathy patients. Libraries were constructed in a second round of multiplex PCR, after which size selection and purification were performed. Paired-end sequencing of the libraries was performed with 100 bp reads on an Illumina HiSeq2000. SOAPnuke was used to process the raw data, removing reads that contained adapters or uncalled bases, had a mean Phred below 15, or lacked an exact match to the constant primer or identifier. COPE v1.2.5 was used to merge high-quality paired reads, and clonotypes were defined as unique nucleotide sequences. MiTCR v1.1 was used to align the clonotypes against IMGT TRBV, TRBD and TRBJ reference segments. The analysis was restricted to V-J combinations with a frequency above 0.0001, which together covered 99.2% of the repertoires. A TCS score was defined as the ratio between F50 (clonal expansion) and ExV (chaos), using BLOSUM62-based TCRdist between CDR3 peptides within each V-J. Welch's t-statistics and random forest reduced 500 to 550 V-J features to some 14, which were used in a naive Bayes classifier (R e1071). Sample size was not statistically predetermined, and investigators were not blinded to group allocation. The paper reports TCR Vbeta CDR3 sequencing of about 140 peripheral blood samples: some 41 ophthalmopathy, fewer than 85 hyperthyroidism and approximately 17 progressor patients.

The chain is encoded by TRBV19 joined to TRBJ2-4; the D segment cannot be called with confidence. This material consisted of peripheral blood mononuclear cells (PBMCs), taken at new diagnosis, from a patient treated with antithyroid drugs. The TCR comes from a woman between 25 and 40 years old with Graves disease. Donor details come from another sample of the same person, matched by shared clones. The DNA is TGTGCCAGTGGGGTGCCGCCAGGCGGAAGGGAAAACATTCAGTACTTC. The translation is CASGVPPGGRENIQYF.